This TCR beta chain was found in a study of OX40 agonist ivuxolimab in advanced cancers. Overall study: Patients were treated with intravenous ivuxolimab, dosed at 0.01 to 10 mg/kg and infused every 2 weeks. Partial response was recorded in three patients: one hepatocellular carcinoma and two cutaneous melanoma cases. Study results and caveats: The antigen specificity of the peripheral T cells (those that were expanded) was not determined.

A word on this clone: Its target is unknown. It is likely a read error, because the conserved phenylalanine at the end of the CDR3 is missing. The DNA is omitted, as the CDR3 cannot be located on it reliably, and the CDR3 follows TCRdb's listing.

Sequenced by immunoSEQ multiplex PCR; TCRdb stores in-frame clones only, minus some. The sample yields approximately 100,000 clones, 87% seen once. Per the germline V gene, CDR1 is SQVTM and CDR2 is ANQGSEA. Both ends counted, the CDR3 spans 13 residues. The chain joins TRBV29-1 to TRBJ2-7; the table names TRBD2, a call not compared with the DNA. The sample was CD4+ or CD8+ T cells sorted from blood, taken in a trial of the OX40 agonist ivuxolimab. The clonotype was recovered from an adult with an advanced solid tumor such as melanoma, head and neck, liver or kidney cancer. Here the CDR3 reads CSVEEMGSGVFSL.